This TCR beta chain appears in the sequencing data of a study of identical twins. Study conclusions and caveats: It was cross-sectional statistical analysis, not following the same donors, that the conclusions relied on. Memory repertoires lacked the insertion deficit that abundant cord blood beta clonotypes showed. Recombination models fit unrelated individuals' TCR alpha sharing but underestimated twins'.

This clonotype was detected a few times. Antigen: not known. The germline V and J ends were trimmed by 1 base and 5 bases, with 11 bases remaining between them. In germline, CDR1 is SEHNR, CDR2 FQNEAQ (reference sequence). This CDR3 is 14 amino acids long. A universal primer site was incorporated via template switching, and the cDNA contained unique molecular identifiers. TCRdb reanalysed the 5' RACE reads using MiXCR and keeps one entry per CDR3 protein. This sample has some 300,000 distinct CDR3 sequences, with 12% found just once. These data also featured in a second study, about yellow fever vaccine responses in identical twins.

The specimen sequenced was CD8+ T cells sorted from blood. The sequence was obtained from a young woman in good health. This chain connects TRBV7-9 to TRBJ2-5; D perhaps matches TRBD1 (6 bases). CDR3 region: CASSLVGAEETQYF. The CDR3 bases are TGTGCCAGCAGCTTAGTGGGGGCAGAGGAGACCCAGTACTTC.